Listed below are T cell receptor beta chains from one sample, sequenced in a study of T cells expressing NK-cell markers. TCRdb re-called the 5' RACE reads and shows each CDR3 protein once, DNA omitted. The specimen's table records a few hundred thousand distinct CDR3 sequences. The specimen was blood T cells: a sorted CD56 or NKG2C T cell subset, CD4+ or CD8+ T cells, or bulk PBMC T cells (not recorded which). Receptors originate from a man between 18 and 69 years old in good health. CDR3s include the opening cysteine and the closing phenylalanine or tryptophan.

TRBJ2-3 | TRBV6-5 | CASSFGQGAFDTQYF
TRBJ2-3 | TRBV5-1 | CASSFRGWGALGTDTQYF
TRBJ2-7 | TRBV12-3/TRBV12-4 | CASSMDRGDEQYF
TRBJ2-2 | TRBV5-1 | CASSLESGDEELFF
TRBJ1-6 | TRBV6-1 | CASSPQGGRSPLHF
TRBJ1-6 | TRBV7-8 | CASSLEQSLINSPLHF
TRBJ1-5 | TRBV16 | CASSQDPWGNQPQHF
TRBJ2-2 | TRBV4-2 | CASSQVSGADTGELFF
TRBJ2-2 | TRBV29-1 | CCGRDRTGELFF
TRBJ2-7 | TRBV6-5 | CASSYSSEGAYLSYEQYF
TRBJ2-3 | TRBV5-6 | CASSTPRTPDTQYF
TRBJ1-6 | TRBV12-3/TRBV12-4 | CASRERTGRRNSPLHF
TRBJ2-3 | TRBV2 | CASRDRNGDTQYF
TRBJ2-1 | TRBV11-3 | CASSLVTGGGPQFF
TRBJ2-5 | TRBV11-2 | CASSFSTASETQYF
TRBJ1-2 | TRBV28 | CASSRGTGGVKNYGYTF
TRBJ2-6 | TRBV18 | CASSPLAARSSGANVLTF